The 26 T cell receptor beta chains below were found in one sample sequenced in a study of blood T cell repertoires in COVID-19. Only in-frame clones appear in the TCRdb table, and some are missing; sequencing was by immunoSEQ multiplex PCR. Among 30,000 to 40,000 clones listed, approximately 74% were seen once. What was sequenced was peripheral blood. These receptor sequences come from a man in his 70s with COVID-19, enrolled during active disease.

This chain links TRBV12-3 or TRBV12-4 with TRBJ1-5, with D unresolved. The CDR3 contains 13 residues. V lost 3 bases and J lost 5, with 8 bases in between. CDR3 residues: CASSFPPDQPQHF. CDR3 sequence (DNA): TGTGCCAGCAGTTTCCCCCCGGATCAGCCCCAGCATTTT.

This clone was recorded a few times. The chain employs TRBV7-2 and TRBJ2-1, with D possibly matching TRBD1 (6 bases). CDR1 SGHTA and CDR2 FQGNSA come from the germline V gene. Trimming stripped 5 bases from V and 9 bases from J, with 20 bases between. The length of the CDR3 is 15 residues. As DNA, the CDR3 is TGTGCCAGCAGCCTCCGGGACATCGGGTGGGGTGAGCAGTTCTTC. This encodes CASSLRDIGWGEQFF.

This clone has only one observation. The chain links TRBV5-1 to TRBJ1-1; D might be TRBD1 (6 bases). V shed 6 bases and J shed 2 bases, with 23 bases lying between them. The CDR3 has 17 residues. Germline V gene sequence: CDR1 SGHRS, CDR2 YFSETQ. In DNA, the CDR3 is TGCGCCAGCACCATAACCGGGGGGCGGATAGGAAACACTGAAGCTTTCTTT. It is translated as CASTITGGRIGNTEAFF. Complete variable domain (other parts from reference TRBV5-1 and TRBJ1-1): KAGVTQTPRYLIKTRGQQVTLSCSPISGHRSVSWYQQTPGQGLQFLFEYFSETQRNKGNFPGRFSGRQFSNSRSEMNVSTLELGDSALYLCASTITGGRIGNTEAFFGQGTRLTVV.

The CDR3 spells CASSSGRGWGTDTQYF. In DNA, the CDR3 is TGTGCCAGCAGCTCCGGGAGAGGATGGGGAACAGATACGCAGTATTTT. The rearrangement uses TRBV5-4 and TRBJ2-3; weak D call: TRBD2 (6 bases). Germline V gene lookup returns CDR1 SGHNT and CDR2 YYREEE (reference sequence). The CDR3 has 16 residues. V lost 3 bases and J 3 bases, leaving 17 bases between the germline ends.

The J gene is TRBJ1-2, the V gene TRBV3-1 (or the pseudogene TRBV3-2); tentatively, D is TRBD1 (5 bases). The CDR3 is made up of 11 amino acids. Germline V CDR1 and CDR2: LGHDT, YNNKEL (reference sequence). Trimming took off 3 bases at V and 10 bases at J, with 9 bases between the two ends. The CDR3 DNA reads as TGTGCCAGCAGCCATGGGACTGTCTACACCTTC. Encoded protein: CASSHGTVYTF.

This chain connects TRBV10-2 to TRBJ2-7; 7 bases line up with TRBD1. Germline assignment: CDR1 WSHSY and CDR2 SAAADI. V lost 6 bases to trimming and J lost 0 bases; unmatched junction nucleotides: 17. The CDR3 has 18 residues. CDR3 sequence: CASSDLLKRDRSSYEQYF. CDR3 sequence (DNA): TGCGCCAGCAGCGACCTACTTAAACGGGACAGAAGCTCCTACGAGCAGTACTTC.

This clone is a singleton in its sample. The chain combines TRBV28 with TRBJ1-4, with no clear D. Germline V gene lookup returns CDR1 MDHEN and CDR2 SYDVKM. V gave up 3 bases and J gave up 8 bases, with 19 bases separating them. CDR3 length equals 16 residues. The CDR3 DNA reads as TGTGCCAGCAGTTTCCCTCGGGTGGAGGAAGGGGAAAAACTGTTTTTT. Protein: CASSFPRVEEGEKLFF.

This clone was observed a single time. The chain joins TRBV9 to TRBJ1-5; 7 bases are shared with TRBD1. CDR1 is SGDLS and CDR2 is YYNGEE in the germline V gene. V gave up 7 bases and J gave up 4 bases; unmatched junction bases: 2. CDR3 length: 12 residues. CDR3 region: CASGGQNQPQHF. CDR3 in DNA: TGTGCCAGCGGGGGACAGAATCAGCCCCAGCATTTT.

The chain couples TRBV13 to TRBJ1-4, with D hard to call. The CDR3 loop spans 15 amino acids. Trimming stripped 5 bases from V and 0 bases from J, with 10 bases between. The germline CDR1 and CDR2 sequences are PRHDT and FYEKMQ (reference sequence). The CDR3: CASSHNLATNEKLFF. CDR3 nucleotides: TGTGCCAGCAGCCACAACCTTGCAACTAATGAAAAACTGTTTTTT.

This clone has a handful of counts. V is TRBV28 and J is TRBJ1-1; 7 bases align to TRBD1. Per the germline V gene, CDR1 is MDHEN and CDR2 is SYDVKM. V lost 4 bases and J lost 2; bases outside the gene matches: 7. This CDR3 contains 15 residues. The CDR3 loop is CASSSSAGGNTEAFF. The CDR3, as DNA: TGTGCCAGCAGTTCGTCGGCAGGGGGAAACACTGAAGCTTTCTTT.

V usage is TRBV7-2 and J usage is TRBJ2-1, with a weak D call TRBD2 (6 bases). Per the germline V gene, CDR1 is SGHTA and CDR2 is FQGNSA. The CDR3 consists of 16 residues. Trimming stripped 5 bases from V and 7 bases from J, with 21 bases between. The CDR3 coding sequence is TGTGCCAGCAGCCCCGACGGGGGATCTCGGAATAATGAGCAGTTCTTC. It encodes CASSPDGGSRNNEQFF.

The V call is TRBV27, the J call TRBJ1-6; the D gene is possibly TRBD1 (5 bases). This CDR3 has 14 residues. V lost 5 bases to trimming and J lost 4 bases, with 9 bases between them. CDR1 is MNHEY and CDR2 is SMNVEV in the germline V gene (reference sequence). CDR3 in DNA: TGTGCCAGCAGTGTCCAGGGTTATAATTCACCCCTCCACTTT. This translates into CASSVQGYNSPLHF.

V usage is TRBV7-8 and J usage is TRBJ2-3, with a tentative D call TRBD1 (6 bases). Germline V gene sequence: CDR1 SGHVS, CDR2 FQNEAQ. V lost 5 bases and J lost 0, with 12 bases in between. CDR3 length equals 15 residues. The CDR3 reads CASSPGAASTDTQYF. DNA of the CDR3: TGTGCCAGCAGCCCAGGGGCGGCTAGCACAGATACGCAGTATTTT.

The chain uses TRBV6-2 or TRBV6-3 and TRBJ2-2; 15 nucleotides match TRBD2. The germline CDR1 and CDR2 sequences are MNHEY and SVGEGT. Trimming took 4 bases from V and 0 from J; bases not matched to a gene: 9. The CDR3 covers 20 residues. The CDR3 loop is CASSFRGLAGGGPNTGELFF. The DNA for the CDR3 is TGTGCCAGCAGTTTCCGCGGACTAGCGGGAGGGGGACCGAACACCGGGGAGCTGTTTTTT.

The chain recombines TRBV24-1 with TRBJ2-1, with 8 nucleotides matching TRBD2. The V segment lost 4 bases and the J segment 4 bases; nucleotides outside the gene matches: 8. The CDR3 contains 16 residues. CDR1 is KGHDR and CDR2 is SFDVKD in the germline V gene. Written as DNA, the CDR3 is TGTGCCACCAGTGACTCCGGGACTAGTGCGTACAATGAGCAGTTCTTC. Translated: CATSDSGTSAYNEQFF.

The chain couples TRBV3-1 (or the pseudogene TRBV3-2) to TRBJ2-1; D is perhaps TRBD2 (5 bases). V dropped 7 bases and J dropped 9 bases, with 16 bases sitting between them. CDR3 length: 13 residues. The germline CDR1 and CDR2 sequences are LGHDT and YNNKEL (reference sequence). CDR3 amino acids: CASTEGLSGEQFF. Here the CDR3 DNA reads TGTGCCAGCACTGAAGGGTTGAGCGGTGAGCAGTTCTTC.

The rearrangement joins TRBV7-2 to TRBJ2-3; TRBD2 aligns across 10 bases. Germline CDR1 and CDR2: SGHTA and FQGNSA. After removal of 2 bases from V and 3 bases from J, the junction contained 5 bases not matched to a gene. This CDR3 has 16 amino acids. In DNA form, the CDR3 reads TGTGCCAGCAGCTTACCTAGCGGGAGAATGACAGATACGCAGTATTTT. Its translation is CASSLPSGRMTDTQYF.

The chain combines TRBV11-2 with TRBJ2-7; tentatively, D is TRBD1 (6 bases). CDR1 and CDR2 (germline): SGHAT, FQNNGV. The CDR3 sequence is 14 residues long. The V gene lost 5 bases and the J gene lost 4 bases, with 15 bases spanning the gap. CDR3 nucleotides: TGTGCCAGCAGCCCGTGGACAGAAAAGTACGAGCAGTACTTC. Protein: CASSPWTEKYEQYF.

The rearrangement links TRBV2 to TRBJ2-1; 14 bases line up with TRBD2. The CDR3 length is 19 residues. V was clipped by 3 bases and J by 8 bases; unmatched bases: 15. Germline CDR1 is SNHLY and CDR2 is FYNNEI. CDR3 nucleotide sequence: TGTGCCAGCAGTGAGGAGGGACTAGCGGGAGCCGTGCGATTGGATGAGCAGTTCTTC. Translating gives CASSEEGLAGAVRLDEQFF.

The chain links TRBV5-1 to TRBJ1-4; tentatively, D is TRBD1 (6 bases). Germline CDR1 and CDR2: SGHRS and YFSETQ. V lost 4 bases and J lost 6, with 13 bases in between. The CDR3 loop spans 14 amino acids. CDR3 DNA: TGCGCCAGCAGCCGGGACATGGCCTATGAAAAACTGTTTTTT. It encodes CASSRDMAYEKLFF.

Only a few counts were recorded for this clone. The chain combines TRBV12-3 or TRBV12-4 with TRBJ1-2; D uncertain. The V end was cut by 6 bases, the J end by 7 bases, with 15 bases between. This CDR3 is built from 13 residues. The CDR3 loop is CASRLQGRGGYTF. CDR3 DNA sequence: TGTGCCAGCAGGTTACAAGGCCGGGGTGGCTACACCTTC.

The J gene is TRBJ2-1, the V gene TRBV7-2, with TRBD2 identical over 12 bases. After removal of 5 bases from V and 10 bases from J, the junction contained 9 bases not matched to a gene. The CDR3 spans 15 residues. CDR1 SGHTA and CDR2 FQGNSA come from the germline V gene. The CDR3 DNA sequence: TGTGCCAGCAGCACGGGACTAGCGGGTGGAGGGGAGCAGTTCTTC. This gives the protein CASSTGLAGGGEQFF.

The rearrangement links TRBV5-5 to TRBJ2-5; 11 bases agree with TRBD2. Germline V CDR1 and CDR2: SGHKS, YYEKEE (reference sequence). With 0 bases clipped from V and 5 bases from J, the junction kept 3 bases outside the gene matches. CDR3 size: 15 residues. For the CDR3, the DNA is TGTGCCAGCAGCTTGGGACTAGCGGGGTTTGAGACCCAGTACTTC. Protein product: CASSLGLAGFETQYF.

The CDR3 region has the DNA TGTGCCAGCAGCTTAGGGACAGGGGGCTGGGAGACCCAGTACTTC. This codes for CASSLGTGGWETQYF. The V gene is TRBV7-2, the J gene TRBJ2-5, with TRBD1 matching over 11 bases. CDR1 and CDR2 from the germline V gene are SGHTA and FQGNSA. This CDR3 contains 15 residues. With 1 base clipped from V and 5 bases from J, the junction kept 3 bases outside the gene matches.

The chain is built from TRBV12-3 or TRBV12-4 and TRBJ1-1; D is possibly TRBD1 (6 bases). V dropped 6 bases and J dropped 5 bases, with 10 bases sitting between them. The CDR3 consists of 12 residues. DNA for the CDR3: TGTGCCAGCAGCAGGGGTCAGACTGAAGCTTTCTTT. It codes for CASSRGQTEAFF.

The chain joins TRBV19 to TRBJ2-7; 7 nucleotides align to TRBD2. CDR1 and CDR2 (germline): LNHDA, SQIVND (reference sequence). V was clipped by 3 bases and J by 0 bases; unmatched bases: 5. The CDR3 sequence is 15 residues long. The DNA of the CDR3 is TGTGCCAGTAGTATGGCTAGCGGAAGCTCCTACGAGCAGTACTTC. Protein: CASSMASGSSYEQYF.